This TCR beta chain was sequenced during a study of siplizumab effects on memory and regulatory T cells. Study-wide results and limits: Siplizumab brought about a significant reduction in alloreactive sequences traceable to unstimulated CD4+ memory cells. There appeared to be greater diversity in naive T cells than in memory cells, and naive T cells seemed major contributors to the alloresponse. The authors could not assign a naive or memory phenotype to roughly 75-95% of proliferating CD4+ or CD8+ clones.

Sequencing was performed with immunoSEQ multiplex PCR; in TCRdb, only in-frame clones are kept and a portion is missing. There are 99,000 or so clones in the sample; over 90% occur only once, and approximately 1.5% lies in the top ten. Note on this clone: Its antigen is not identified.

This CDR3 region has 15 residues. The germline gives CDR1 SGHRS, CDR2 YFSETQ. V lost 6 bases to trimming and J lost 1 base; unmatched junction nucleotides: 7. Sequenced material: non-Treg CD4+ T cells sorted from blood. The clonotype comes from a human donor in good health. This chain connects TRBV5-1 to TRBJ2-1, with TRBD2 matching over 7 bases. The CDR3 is CASNPGRTSYNEQFF. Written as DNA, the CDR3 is TGCGCCAGCAACCCCGGGAGGACGTCCTACAATGAGCAGTTCTTC.